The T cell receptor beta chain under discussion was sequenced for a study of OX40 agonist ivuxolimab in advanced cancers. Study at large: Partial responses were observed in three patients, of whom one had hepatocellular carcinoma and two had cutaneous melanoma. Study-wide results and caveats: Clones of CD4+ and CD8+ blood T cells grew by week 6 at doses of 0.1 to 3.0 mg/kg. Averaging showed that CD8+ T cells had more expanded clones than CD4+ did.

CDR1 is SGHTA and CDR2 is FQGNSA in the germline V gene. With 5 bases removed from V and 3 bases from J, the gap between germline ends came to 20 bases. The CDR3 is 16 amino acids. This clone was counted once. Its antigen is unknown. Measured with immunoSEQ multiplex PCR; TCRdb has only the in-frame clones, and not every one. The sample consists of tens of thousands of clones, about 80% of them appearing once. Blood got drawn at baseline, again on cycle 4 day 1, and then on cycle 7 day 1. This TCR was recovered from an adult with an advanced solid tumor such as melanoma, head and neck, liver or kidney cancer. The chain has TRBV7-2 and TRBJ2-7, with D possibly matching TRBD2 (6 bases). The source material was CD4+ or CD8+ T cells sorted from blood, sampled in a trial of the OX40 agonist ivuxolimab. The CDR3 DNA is TGTGCCAGCAGCCCAGGGACTGGGGCGAGGGTCTACGAGCAGTACTTC. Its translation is CASSPGTGARVYEQYF.